This record covers a single T cell receptor beta chain. Its antigen is unidentified. Combining a sample-barcoded 5' primer with a J-beta primer mix, a second PCR ran for about 7 to 11 cycles. Using its own MiXCR run on the 5' RACE reads, TCRdb lists one record per CDR3 protein. This table has about 930,000 distinct CDR3 sequences, about 29% appearing once. The entry originates in a study of blood T cells in healthy people across ages. Study details: Template switching retrieved approximately one barcoded beta molecule for each two T cells.

Study conclusions and caveats: In older individuals, TCR beta diversity per million T cells was lower, falling roughly linearly with age.

This sample was shared with a second study, whose subject was T cells of mothers and their children. That publication notes: The donors comprised about six children and their three healthy Caucasian mothers.

The TCR comes from a woman aged 35 to 49 in good health. Material for sequencing was blood.

CDR3 nucleotide sequence: TGTGCCAGCAGTTGGGCAGGGGGAAATAGCAATCAGCCCCAGCATTTT. Translation: CASSWAGGNSNQPQHF. The V call is TRBV28, the J call TRBJ1-5; 7 bases are a match to TRBD1. The CDR3 spans 16 residues. Losses at the gene ends were 4 bases for V and 0 bases for J; bases not matched to a gene: 6. The germline gives CDR1 MDHEN, CDR2 SYDVKM.